The source of this TCR beta chain is a study of blood T cell repertoires in COVID-19 (TCRdb year 2020). Describing the broader study: The collaborator samples originated in the United States, Italy and Spain and spanned the acute and convalescent phases of COVID-19. The prospective study material was composed of cDNA or gDNA derived from T cells, B-cell-depleted T cells, or PBMCs. Deeply sampled blood TCRbeta repertoires from subjects exposed to, actively infected with, or recovered from COVID-19 were included in the dataset. The repertoires were released in a freely available public database intended as a resource for research on the immune response to SARS-CoV-2. The samples were drawn from the first 160 participants of the ongoing ImmuneRACE study and from over 950 subjects provided by 6 global collaborators. A de-identified subject ID, COVID-19 status, age in years and sex were almost always included in the sample metadata. HLA class I and class II types, where available, came from metadata supplied by the sample provider rather than from assay-based typing. Findings and caveats that apply to the study as a whole: Clinical and demographic metadata were provided uncurated, with the amount varying by source and participant.

TCRbeta CDR3 regions were amplified from genomic DNA by means of the immunoSEQ Assay, a bias-controlled multiplex PCR. Per the original workflow: The number of nucleated cells in each sample was estimated by amplification of reference gene primers within the assay. Sequence reads were collapsed and filtered to measure the absolute abundance of every unique TCRbeta CDR3 rearrangement. For each sample, productive Simpson clonality was calculated by taking the square root of Simpson's diversity index across productive rearrangements. As stored in TCRdb, this immuneACCESS dataset retains in-frame rearrangements with V and J assigned. A fraction of the clones does not appear; measured against another copy, unresolved V genes explain less than half of the discrepancy, and the remainder lacks a known reason. That table furnishes V, J and clone size, whereas the DNA furnished D and trimming. The sample table records roughly 59,000 clones; about 72% of these occur just once. The top ten constitute around 12% of the sample.

Concerning this clone itself: Its specific antigen is unknown. Base qualities are not provided; no much larger clone lies one nucleotide away.

Spanning cysteine to phenylalanine, the CDR3 consists of 15 amino acids. Of all the DNA, just the CDR3 is kept, 45 bases in frame from base 1. A distance of 13 bases separates the germline ends of V and J, which lose 1 base and 3 bases respectively. Looking up the germline V gene yields CDR1 SGDLS and CDR2 YYNGEE. The collaborating institutions used their own protocols to collect whole blood in K2EDTA tubes. For TCRbeta analysis, collaborators shipped samples in one of three forms: frozen whole blood, isolated PBMCs, or DNA extracted from either of those sample types. The sequenced sample consisted of peripheral blood. The chain is assembled from TRBV9 and TRBJ1-1; TRBD1 might be the D gene, on 5 matching bases. The source of this sequence is a man at least 80 years old with acute or convalescent COVID-19. The DNA is as follows: TGTGCCAGCAGCGTAATCGGTGAAGGGGACACTGAAGCTTTCTTT. Its translation is CASSVIGEGDTEAFF.